The T cell receptor (beta chain) described here comes from a study of blood T cell repertoires in COVID-19. Assay used: immunoSEQ multiplex PCR; TCRdb lists only in-frame clones, some missing. The table includes 300,000 to 400,000 clones, roughly 86% detected once. This clonotype was obtained from a human donor in a cohort sampled during active COVID-19. The sequenced sample consisted of peripheral blood.

For the CDR3, the DNA is TGTGCCAGTAGTATAAGCGCGGGAGGCACTGATGAGCAGTTCTTC. Encoded protein: CASSISAGGTDEQFF. The rearrangement links TRBV19 to TRBJ2-1, with TRBD2 matching over 8 bases. Germline V gene sequence: CDR1 LNHDA, CDR2 SQIVND (reference sequence). This CDR3 has 15 residues. Trimming cost V 2 bases and J 8 bases; bases outside gene matches: 8.